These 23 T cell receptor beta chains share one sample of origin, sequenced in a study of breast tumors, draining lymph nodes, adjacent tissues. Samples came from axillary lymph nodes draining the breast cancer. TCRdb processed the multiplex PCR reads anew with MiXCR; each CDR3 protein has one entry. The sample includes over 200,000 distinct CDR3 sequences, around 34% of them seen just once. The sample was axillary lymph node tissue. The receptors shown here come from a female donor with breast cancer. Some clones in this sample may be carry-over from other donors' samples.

This CDR3 reads CASSETAGELFF. The CDR3 DNA sequence: TGTGCCAGCAGTGAAACGGCCGGGGAGCTGTTTTTT. This chain uses TRBV6-4 with TRBJ2-2; no clear D gene. CDR1 is MRHNA, CDR2 SNTAGT, per germline. V was pared by 3 bases and J by 6 bases, with 5 bases between. The CDR3 has 12 residues.

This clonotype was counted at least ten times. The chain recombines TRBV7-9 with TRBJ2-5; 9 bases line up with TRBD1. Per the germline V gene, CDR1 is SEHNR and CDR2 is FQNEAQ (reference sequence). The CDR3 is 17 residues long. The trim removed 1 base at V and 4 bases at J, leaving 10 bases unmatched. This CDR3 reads CASSLEIRQGGGETQYF. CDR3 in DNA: TGTGCCAGCAGCTTAGAGATTCGACAGGGGGGGGGAGAGACCCAGTACTTC.

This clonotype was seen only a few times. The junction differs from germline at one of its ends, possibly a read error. CDR3 in amino acids: CASSPQGQRAIYNSPLHF. The CDR3 DNA reads as TGTGCCAGCAGTCCTCAGGGGCAACGGGCCATATATAATTCACCCCTCCACTTT. The V call is TRBV24-1, the J call TRBJ1-6, with D maybe TRBD1 (6 bases). Per the germline V gene, CDR1 is KGHDR and CDR2 is SFDVKD. The CDR3 has 18 residues.

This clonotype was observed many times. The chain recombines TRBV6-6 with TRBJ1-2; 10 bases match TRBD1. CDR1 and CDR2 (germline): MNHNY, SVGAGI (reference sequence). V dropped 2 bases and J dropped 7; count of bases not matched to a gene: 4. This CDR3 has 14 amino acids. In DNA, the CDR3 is TGTGCCAGCAGTTACCTAGGACAGGGGGTTGGCTACACCTTC. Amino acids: CASSYLGQGVGYTF.

The DNA of the CDR3 is TGCAGTGCTAGGGGAAACCAAGAGACCCAGTACTTC. Protein product: CSARGNQETQYF. The chain joins TRBV20-1 to TRBJ2-5; D not certain. The CDR3 is 12 residues long. V lost 3 bases and J lost 0, with 5 bases in between. CDR1 and CDR2 (germline): DFQATT, SNEGSKA (reference sequence).

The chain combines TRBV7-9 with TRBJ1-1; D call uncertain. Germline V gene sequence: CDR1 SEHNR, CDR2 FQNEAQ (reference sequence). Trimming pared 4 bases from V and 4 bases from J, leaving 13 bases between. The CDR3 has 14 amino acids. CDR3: CASSSLVVGTEAFF. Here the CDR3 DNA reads TGTGCCAGCAGCTCCCTCGTGGTGGGCACTGAAGCTTTCTTT.

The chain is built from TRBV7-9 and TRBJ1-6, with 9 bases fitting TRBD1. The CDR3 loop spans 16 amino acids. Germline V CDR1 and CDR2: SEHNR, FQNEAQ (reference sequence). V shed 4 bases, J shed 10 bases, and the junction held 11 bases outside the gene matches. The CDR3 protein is CASSSSGTGMNSPLHF. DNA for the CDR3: TGTGCCAGCAGCTCCTCCGGGACAGGGATGAACTCACCCCTCCACTTT.

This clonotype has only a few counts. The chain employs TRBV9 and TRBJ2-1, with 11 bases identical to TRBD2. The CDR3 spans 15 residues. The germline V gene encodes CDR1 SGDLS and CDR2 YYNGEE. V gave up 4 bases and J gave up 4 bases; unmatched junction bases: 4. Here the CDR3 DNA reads TGTGCCAGCAGCTCGGGACTAGCGGCTTACAATGAGCAGTTCTTC. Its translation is CASSSGLAAYNEQFF.

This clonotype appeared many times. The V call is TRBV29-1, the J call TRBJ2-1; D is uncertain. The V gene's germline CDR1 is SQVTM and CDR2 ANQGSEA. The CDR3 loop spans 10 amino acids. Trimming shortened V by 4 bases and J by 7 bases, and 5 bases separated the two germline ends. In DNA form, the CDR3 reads TGCAGCGTTGTAGGGAATGAGCAGTTCTTC. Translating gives CSVVGNEQFF.

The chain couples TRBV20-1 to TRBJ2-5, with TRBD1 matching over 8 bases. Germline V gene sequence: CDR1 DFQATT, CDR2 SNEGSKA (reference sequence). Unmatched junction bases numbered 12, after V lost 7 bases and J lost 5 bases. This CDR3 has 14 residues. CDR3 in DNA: TGCAGTGTTACAACCGGGACAGGTGACGAGACCCAGTACTTC. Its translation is CSVTTGTGDETQYF.

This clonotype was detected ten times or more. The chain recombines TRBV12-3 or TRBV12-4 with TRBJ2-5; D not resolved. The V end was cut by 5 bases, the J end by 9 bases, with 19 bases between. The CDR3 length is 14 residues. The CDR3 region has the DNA TGTGCCAGCAGTCAAATTGGAATCCTCGGAGCCCAGTACTTC. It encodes CASSQIGILGAQYF.

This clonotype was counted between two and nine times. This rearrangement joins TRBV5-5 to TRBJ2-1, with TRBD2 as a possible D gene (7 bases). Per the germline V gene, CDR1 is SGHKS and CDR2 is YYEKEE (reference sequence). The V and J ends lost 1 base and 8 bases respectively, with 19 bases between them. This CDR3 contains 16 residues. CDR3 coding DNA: TGTGCCAGCAGCTTGCTCGTGGGGGGGCCGCAAGATGAGCAGTTCTTC. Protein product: CASSLLVGGPQDEQFF.

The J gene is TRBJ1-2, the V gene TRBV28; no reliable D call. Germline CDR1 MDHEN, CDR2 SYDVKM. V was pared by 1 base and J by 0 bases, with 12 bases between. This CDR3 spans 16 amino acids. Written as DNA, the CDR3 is TGTGCCAGCAGTTTATATTGGTCTTGGGCTAACTATGGCTACACCTTC. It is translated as CASSLYWSWANYGYTF.

The CDR3, as DNA: TGCGCCAGCAGCCGAGCGGGGAACCGGGACAGTAGGTGGGAGCAGTACGTC. Amino acids: CASSRAGNRDSRWEQYV. The chain is built from TRBV5-5 and TRBJ2-7, with D perhaps being TRBD1 or TRBD2 (7 bases each). The germline V gene has CDR1 SGHKS and CDR2 YYEKEE (reference sequence). The CDR3 sequence is 17 residues long.

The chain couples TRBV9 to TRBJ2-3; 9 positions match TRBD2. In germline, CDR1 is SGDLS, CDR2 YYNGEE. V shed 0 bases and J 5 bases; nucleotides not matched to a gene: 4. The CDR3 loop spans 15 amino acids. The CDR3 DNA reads TGTGCCAGCAGCGTAGCTAGCGGGGCGGTAGATACGCAGTATTTT. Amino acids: CASSVASGAVDTQYF.

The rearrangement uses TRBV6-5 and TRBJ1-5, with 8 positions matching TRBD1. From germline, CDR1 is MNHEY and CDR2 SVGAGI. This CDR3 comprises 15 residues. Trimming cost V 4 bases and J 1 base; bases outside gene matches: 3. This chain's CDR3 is CASSWGQASNQPQHF. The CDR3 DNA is TGTGCCAGCAGTTGGGGACAGGCAAGCAATCAGCCCCAGCATTTT.

As DNA, the CDR3 is TGTGCCAGCAGTAAAACAGGGGGCGAATCACCCCTCCACTTT. Protein: CASSKTGGESPLHF. The V gene is TRBV12-3 or TRBV12-4, the J gene TRBJ1-6; TRBD1 matches at 9 bases. The CDR3 extends over 14 amino acids. V lost 5 bases and J lost 10; bases outside the gene matches: 6.

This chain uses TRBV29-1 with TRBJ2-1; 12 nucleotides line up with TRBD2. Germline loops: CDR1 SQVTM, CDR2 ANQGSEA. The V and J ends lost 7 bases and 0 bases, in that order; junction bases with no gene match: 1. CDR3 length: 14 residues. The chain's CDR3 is CSGTSGVSYNEQFF. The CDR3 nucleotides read TGCAGCGGGACTAGCGGGGTCTCCTACAATGAGCAGTTCTTC.

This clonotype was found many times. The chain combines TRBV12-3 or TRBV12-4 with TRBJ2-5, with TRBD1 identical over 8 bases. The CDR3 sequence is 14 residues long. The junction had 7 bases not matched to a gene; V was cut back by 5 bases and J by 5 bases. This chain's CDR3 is CASSPDRGGETQYF. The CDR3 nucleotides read TGTGCCAGCAGTCCTGACAGGGGTGGGGAGACCCAGTACTTC.

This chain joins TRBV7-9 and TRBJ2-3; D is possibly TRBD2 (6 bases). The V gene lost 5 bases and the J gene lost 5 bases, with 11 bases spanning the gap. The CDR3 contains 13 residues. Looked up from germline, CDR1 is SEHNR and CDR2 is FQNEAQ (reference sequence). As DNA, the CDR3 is TGTGCCAGCAGCGCGCCCGGGGGAGATACGCAGTATTTT. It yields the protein CASSAPGGDTQYF.

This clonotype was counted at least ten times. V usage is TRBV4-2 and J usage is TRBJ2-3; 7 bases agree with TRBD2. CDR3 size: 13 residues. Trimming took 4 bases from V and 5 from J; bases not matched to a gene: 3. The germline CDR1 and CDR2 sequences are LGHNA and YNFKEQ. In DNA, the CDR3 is TGTGCCAGCAGCCTGGGGAGGGAAGATACGCAGTATTTT. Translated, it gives CASSLGREDTQYF.

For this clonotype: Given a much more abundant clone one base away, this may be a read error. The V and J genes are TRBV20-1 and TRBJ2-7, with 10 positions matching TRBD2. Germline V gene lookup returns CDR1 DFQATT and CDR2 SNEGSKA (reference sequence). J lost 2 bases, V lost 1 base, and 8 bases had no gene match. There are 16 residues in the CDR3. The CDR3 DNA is TGCAGTGCTAGAGTGCTAGCGGGAGTTGCGACCTACGAGCAGTACTTC. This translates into CSARVLAGVATYEQYF.

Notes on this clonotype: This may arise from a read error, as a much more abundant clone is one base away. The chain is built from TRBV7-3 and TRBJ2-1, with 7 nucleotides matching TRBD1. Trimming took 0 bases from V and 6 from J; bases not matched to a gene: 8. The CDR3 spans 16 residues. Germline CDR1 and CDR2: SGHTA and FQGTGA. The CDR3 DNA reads TGTGCCAGCAGCTTAACCGGAGACAGGGTCTGCAATGAGCAGTTCTTC. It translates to CASSLTGDRVCNEQFF.